The 11 T cell receptor beta chains presented below share a single source sample, sequenced in a study of vaccination and CD4 T cells after COVID-19. Sequencing of the DNA from cultured CD4+ T cells was carried out with the Oncomine TCR Beta short-read assay. TCRdb processed the PCR reads anew with MiXCR; each CDR3 protein has one entry. The table shows roughly 12,000 distinct CDR3 sequences, with under 35% occurring only once. Antigens of these TCRs are unknown. Treatment in this sample: 10-day PBMC culture with coronavirus spike peptide pools or control peptides (ViraFEST assay). Sequencing used CD4+ T cells from blood, cultured in vitro, obtained before SARS-CoV-2 vaccination. The receptors derive from a human donor who received a COVID-19 vaccine.

The V and J genes are TRBV2 and TRBJ2-1; D is unresolved. The ends were cut back, 3 bases at V and 7 bases at J, with 13 bases in the middle. The CDR3 length is 14 residues. Germline V lookup: CDR1 SNHLY, CDR2 FYNNEI. CDR3 DNA: TGTGCCAGCAGTGAGTCCCCAATGGGGAATGAGCAGTTCTTC. It translates to CASSESPMGNEQFF.

This clonotype occurred a few times. V is TRBV6-1 and J is TRBJ1-1; 7 bases align to TRBD1. The V segment lost 6 bases and the J segment 0 bases; nucleotides outside the gene matches: 13. This CDR3 comprises 17 residues. CDR1 is MNHNS, CDR2 SASEGT, per germline. In DNA, the CDR3 is TGTGCCAGCAGATCGGGACCGGGACAGAGGATGAACACTGAAGCTTTCTTT. Translation: CASRSGPGQRMNTEAFF.

This chain joins TRBV9 and TRBJ2-3, with 11 bases that match TRBD2. The CDR3 totals 17 residues. Looked up from germline, CDR1 is SGDLS and CDR2 is YYNGEE. The junction had 7 bases not matched to a gene; V was cut back by 0 bases and J by 4 bases. The CDR3 region is CASSVAGTSGSPDTQYF. The DNA of the CDR3 is TGTGCCAGCAGCGTAGCTGGGACTAGCGGTTCCCCAGATACGCAGTATTTT.

The J gene is TRBJ2-7, the V gene TRBV20-1; no clear D gene. The V end lost 0 bases, the J end lost 6 bases, and 18 bases lay between the germline ends. The V gene's germline CDR1 is DFQATT and CDR2 SNEGSKA (reference sequence). CDR3 length: 15 amino acids. In DNA form, the CDR3 reads TGCAGTGCTAGAGACCCCGCCCCGGGCCTGGGCGAGCAGTACTTC. Protein sequence: CSARDPAPGLGEQYF.

This clonotype appeared a few times. In DNA, the CDR3 is TGCGCCAGCAGCTTGGGACAGGGGGATGAGCAGTTCTTC. It is translated as CASSLGQGDEQFF. The gene calls are TRBV5-1 and TRBJ2-1; TRBD1 aligns across 9 bases. This CDR3 is built from 13 residues. With 0 bases clipped from V and 8 bases from J, the junction kept 0 bases outside the gene matches. Per germline, CDR1 SGHRS and CDR2 YFSETQ.

This chain links TRBV10-2 with TRBJ1-1; D is possibly TRBD1 (5 bases). Germline CDR1 reads WSHSY; CDR2 reads SAAADI. The CDR3 has 14 residues. Trimming shortened V by 6 bases and J by 1 base, and 12 bases separated the two germline ends. CDR3 nucleotide sequence: TGCGCCAGCAGCGGGACGGCTGCGAACACTGAAGCTTTCTTT. Translation: CASSGTAANTEAFF.

V and J are TRBV18 and TRBJ2-2; no definite D call. Germline V gene sequence: CDR1 KGHSH, CDR2 LQKENI. V lost 3 bases to trimming and J lost 3 bases, with 14 bases between them. CDR3 length: 16 amino acids. The CDR3 DNA follows: TGTGCCAGCTCACCCGTGACAAGCAGGCACACCGGGGAGCTGTTTTTT. Translating gives CASSPVTSRHTGELFF.

This clonotype has a handful of counts. Written as DNA, the CDR3 is TGTGCCAGCAGTGAGGCCCGTACCTATCAGCCCCAGCATTTT. This codes for CASSEARTYQPQHF. The chain employs TRBV2 and TRBJ1-5; D is ambiguous. In germline, CDR1 is SNHLY, CDR2 FYNNEI. CDR3 length equals 14 residues. The V gene lost 3 bases and the J gene lost 5 bases, with 11 bases spanning the gap.

The rearrangement uses TRBV19 and TRBJ2-1; possibly TRBD2 for D (7 bases). Trimming pared 0 bases from V and 0 bases from J, leaving 33 bases between. Germline values: CDR1 LNHDA, CDR2 SQIVND (reference sequence). The CDR3 has 24 residues. The CDR3 spells CASSIDKRGWAGGLLRSSYNEQFF. CDR3 in DNA: TGTGCCAGTAGTATAGATAAAAGGGGTTGGGCCGGGGGGCTCCTGCGGAGCTCCTACAATGAGCAGTTCTTC.

V gene TRBV29-1 combines with J gene TRBJ2-1; D unclear. Between the trimmed V and J ends, which lost 1 base and 0 bases, there was a span of 7 bases. The germline V gene encodes CDR1 SQVTM and CDR2 ANQGSEA. The CDR3 totals 14 residues. The CDR3 spells CSVEGRSSYNEQFF. The DNA of the CDR3 is TGCAGCGTTGAAGGCAGGAGCTCCTACAATGAGCAGTTCTTC.

J is TRBJ2-5 and V is TRBV9; no reliable D call. Trimming shortened V by 2 bases and J by 5 bases, and 13 bases separated the two germline ends. CDR3 length: 14 amino acids. Germline V gene sequence: CDR1 SGDLS, CDR2 YYNGEE. As DNA, the CDR3 is TGTGCCAGCAGCGTGAGGCCGCTGGGGGAGACCCAGTACTTC. This translates into CASSVRPLGETQYF.